The entry below gives a single TCR beta chain sequence along with its context. Its target is unknown. Included in the TCR beta cDNA libraries were unique molecular identifiers. TCRdb analysed the PCR reads with MiXCR anew, one entry per CDR3 protein. This table has some 500,000 distinct CDR3 sequences, approximately 45% appearing once. These data are taken from a study of post-analysis software for immune sequencing data. Overall study results and limits: Five or six TRBV segments appeared more often in patients than in controls, and TRBV5-6, TRBV5-1 and TRBV20-1 were among these.

The V and J ends lost 3 bases and 4 bases, in that order; junction bases with no gene match: 6. The CDR3 is 14 amino acids. CDR1 is SGDLS and CDR2 is YYNGEE in the germline V gene. V usage is TRBV9 and J usage is TRBJ2-5; 7 nucleotides line up with TRBD1. The clonotype comes from a girl between 10 and 17 years old with multiple sclerosis. Input material: blood. CDR3 sequence reads: CASSDTGTAETQYF. In DNA, the CDR3 is TGTGCCAGCAGCGACACCGGGACAGCAGAGACCCAGTACTTC.